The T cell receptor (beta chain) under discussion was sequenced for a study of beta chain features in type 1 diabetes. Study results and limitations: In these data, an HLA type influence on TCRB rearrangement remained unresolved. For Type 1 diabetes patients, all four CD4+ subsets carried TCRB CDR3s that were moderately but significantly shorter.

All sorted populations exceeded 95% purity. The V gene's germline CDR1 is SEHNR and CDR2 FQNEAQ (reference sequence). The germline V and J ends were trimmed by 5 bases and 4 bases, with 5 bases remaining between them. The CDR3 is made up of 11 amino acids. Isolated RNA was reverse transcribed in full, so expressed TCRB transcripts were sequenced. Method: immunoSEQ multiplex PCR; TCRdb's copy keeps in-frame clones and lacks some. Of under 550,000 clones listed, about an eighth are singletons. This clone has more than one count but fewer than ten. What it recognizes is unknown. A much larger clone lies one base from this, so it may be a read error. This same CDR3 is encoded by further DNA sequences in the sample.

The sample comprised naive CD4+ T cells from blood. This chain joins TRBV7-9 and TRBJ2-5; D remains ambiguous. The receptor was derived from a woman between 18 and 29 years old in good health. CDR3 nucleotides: TGTGCCAGCAGCCCAGGAGAGACCCAGTACTTC. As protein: CASSPGETQYF.